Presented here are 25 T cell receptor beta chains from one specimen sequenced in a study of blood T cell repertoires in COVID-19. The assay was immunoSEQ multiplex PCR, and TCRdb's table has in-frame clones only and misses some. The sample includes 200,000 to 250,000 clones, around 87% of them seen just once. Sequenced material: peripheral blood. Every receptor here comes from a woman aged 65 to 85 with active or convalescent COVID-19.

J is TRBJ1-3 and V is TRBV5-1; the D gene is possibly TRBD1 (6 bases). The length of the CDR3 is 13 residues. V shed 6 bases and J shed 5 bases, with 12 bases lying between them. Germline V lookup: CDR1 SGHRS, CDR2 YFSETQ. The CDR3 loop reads CASKGDGRNTIYF. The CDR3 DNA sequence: TGCGCCAGCAAGGGGGATGGGCGAAACACCATATATTTT.

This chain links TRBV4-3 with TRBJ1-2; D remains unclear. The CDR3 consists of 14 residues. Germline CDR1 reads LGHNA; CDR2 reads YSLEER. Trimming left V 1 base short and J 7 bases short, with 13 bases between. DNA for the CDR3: TGCGCCAGCAGCCAAGTTACGGGAGGAGTTGGCTACACCTTC. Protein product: CASSQVTGGVGYTF.

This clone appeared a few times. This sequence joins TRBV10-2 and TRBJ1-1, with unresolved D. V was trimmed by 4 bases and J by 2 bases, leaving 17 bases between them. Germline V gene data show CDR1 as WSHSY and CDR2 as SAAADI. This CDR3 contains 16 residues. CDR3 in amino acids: CASSGGRAGTNTEAFF. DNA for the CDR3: TGCGCCAGCAGTGGAGGGCGTGCTGGCACAAACACTGAAGCTTTCTTT.

CDR3 loop: CASSLPQEGEKLFF. The CDR3 DNA reads as TGCGCCAGCAGCTTGCCACAGGAAGGCGAAAAACTGTTTTTT. The chain has TRBV5-1 and TRBJ1-4; maybe TRBD1 (5 bases). Per the germline V gene, CDR1 is SGHRS and CDR2 is YFSETQ. The CDR3 consists of 14 residues. With 1 base removed from V and 8 bases from J, the gap between germline ends came to 12 bases.

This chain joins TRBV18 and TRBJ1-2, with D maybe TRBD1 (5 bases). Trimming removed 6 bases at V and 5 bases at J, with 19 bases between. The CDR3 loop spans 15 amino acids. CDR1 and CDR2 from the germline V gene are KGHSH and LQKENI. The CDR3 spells CASSQLEGSGYGYTF. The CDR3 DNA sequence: TGTGCCAGCTCGCAGTTGGAGGGGTCGGGGTATGGCTACACCTTC. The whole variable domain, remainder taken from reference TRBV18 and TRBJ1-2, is NAGVMQNPRHLVRRRGQEARLRCSPMKGHSHVYWYRQLPEEGLKFMVYLQKENIIDESGMPKERFSAEFPKEGPSILRIQQVVRGDSAAYFCASSQLEGSGYGYTFGSGTRLTVV.

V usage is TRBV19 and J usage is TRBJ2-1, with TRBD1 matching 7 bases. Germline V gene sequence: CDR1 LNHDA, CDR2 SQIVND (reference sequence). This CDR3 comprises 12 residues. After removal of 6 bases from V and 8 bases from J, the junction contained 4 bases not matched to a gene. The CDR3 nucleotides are TGTGCCAGTAGCAGGACAGGAGATGAGCAGTTCTTC. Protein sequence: CASSRTGDEQFF.

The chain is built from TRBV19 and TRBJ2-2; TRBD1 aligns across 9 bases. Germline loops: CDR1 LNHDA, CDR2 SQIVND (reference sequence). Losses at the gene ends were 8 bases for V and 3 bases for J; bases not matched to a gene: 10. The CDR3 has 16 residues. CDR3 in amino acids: CASSKGTGIDTGELFF. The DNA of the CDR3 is TGTGCCAGTTCCAAAGGGACAGGGATCGACACCGGGGAGCTGTTTTTT.

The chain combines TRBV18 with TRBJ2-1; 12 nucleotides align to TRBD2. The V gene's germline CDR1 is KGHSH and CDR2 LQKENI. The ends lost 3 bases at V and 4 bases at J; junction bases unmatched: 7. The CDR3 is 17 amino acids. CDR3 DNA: TGTGCCAGCTCACCCCCTCCCGGGACTAGCGGGTACAATGAGCAGTTCTTC. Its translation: CASSPPPGTSGYNEQFF.

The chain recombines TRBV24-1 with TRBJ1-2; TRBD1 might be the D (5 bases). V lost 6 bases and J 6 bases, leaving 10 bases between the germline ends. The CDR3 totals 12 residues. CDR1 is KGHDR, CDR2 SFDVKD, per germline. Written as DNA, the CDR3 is TGTGCCACCAGTCCCGGGACTCATGGCTACACCTTC. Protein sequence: CATSPGTHGYTF.

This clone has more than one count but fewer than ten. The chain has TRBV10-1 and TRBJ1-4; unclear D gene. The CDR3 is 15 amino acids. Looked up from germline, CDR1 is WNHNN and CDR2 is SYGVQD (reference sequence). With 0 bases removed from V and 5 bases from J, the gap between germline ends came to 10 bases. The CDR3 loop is CASSESTAENEKLFF. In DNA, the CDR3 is TGCGCCAGCAGTGAGTCTACAGCAGAGAATGAAAAACTGTTTTTT.

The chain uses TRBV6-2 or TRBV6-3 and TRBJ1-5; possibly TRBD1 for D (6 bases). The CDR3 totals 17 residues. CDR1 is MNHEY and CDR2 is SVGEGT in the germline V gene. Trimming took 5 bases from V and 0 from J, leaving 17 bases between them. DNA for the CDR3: TGTGCCAGCAGTCTTCCCCCAGGGGTTCATAGCAATCAGCCCCAGCATTTT. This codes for CASSLPPGVHSNQPQHF.

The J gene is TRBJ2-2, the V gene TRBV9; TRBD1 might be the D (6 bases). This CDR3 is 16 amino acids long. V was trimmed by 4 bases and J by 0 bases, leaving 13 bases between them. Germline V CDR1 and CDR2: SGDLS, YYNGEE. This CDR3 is CASSPRQAPNTGELFF. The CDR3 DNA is TGTGCCAGCAGCCCCCGACAGGCCCCGAACACCGGGGAGCTGTTTTTT.

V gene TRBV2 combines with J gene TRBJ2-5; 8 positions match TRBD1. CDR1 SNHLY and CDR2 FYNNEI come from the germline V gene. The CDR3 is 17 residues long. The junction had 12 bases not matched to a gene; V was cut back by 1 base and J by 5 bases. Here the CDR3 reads CASSEEGPRTGQETQYF. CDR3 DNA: TGTGCCAGCAGTGAAGAGGGTCCTAGGACAGGGCAGGAGACCCAGTACTTC. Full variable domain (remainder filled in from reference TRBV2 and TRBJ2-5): EPEVTQTPSHQVTQMGQEVILRCVPISNHLYFYWYRQILGQKVEFLVSFYNNEISEKSEIFDDQFSVERPDGSNFTLKIRSTKLEDSAMYFCASSEEGPRTGQETQYFGPGTRLLVL.

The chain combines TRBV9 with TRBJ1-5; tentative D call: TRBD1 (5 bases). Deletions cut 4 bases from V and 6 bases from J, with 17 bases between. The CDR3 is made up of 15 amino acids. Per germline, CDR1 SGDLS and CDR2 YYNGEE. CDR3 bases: TGTGCCAGCAGCCCCCGTGGGGGGGGAGGTCAGCCCCAGCATTTT. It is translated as CASSPRGGGGQPQHF.

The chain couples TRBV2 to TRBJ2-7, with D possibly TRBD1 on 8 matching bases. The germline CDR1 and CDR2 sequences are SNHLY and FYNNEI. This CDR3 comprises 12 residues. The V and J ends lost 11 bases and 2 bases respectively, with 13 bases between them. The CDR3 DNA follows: TGTGCCCACAGGGGGGGCACCTACGAGCAGTACTTC. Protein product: CAHRGGTYEQYF.

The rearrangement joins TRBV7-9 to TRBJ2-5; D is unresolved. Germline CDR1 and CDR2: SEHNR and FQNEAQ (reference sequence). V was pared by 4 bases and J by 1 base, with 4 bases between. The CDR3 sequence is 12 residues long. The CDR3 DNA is TGTGCCAGCAGCTCGGTCCAAGAGACCCAGTACTTC. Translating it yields CASSSVQETQYF.

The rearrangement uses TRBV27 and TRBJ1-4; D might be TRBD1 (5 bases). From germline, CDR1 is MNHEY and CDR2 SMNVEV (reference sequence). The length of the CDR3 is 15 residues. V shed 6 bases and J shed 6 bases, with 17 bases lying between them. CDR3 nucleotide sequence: TGTGCCAGCAGCCCGTGGGGGGAGGTTTATGAAAAACTGTTTTTT. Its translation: CASSPWGEVYEKLFF.

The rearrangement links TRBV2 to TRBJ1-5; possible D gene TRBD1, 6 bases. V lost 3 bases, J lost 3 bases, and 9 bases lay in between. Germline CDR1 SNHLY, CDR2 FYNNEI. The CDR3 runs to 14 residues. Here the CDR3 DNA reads TGTGCCAGCAGTGACTGGACAGACAATCAGCCCCAGCATTTT. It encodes CASSDWTDNQPQHF. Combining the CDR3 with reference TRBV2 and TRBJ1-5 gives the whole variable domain EPEVTQTPSHQVTQMGQEVILRCVPISNHLYFYWYRQILGQKVEFLVSFYNNEISEKSEIFDDQFSVERPDGSNFTLKIRSTKLEDSAMYFCASSDWTDNQPQHFGDGTRLSIL.

This CDR3 reads CASSFSENTEAFF. CDR3 nucleotide sequence: TGTGCCAGCAGCTTTAGCGAGAACACTGAAGCTTTCTTT. This chain connects TRBV7-2 to TRBJ1-1; D ambiguous. Trimming cost V 3 bases and J 1 base, with 6 bases left between them. There are 13 residues in the CDR3. Germline CDR1 is SGHTA and CDR2 is FQGNSA.

CDR3 amino acids: CASSGAGVSYNEQFF. The CDR3 bases are TGTGCCAGCAGTGGAGCGGGGGTGTCCTACAATGAGCAGTTCTTC. The chain is built from TRBV5-4 and TRBJ2-1; TRBD2 agrees at 8 bases. The V gene's germline CDR1 is SGHNT and CDR2 YYREEE (reference sequence). CDR3 length equals 15 residues. Unmatched junction bases numbered 5, after V lost 5 bases and J lost 1 base.

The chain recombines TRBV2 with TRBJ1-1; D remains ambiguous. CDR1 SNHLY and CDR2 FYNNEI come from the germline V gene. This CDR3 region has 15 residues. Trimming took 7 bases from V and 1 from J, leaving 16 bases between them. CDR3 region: CASTWSALQNTEAFF. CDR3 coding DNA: TGTGCCAGCACTTGGAGTGCGCTCCAGAACACTGAAGCTTTCTTT.

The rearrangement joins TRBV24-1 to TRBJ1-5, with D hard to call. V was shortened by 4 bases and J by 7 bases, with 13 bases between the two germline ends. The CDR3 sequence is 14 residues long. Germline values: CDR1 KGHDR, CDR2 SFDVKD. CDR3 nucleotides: TGTGCCACCAGTGACTCCGCCGCGGGGCAGCCCCAGCATTTT. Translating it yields CATSDSAAGQPQHF.

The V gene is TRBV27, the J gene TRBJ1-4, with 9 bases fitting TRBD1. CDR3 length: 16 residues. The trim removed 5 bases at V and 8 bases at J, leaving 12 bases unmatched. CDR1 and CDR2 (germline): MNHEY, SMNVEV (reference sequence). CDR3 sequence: CASSRGTGRLMEKLFF. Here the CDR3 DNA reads TGTGCCAGCAGTCGCGGGACAGGGCGACTCATGGAAAAACTGTTTTTT.

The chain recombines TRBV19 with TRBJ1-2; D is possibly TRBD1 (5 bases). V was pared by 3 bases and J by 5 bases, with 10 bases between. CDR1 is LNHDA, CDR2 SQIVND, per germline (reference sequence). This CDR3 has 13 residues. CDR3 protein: CASSIAQGYGYTF. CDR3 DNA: TGTGCCAGTAGTATCGCTCAGGGATATGGCTACACCTTC.

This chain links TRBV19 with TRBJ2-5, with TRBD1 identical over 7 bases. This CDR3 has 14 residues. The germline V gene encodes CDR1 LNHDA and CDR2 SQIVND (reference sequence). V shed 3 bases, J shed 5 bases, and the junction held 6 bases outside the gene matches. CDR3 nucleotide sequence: TGTGCCAGTAGTATGACAGGGCCTAGGGAGACCCAGTACTTC. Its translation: CASSMTGPRETQYF. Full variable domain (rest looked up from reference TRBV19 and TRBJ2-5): DGGITQSPKYLFRKEGQNVTLSCEQNLNHDAMYWYRQDPGQGLRLIYYSQIVNDFQKGDIAEGYSVSREKKESFPLTVTSAQKNPTAFYLCASSMTGPRETQYFGPGTRLLVL.